This entry lists 5 T cell receptor beta chains sequenced from one sample in a study of regulatory T cells in long-lasting Graves disease. The time point is: newly diagnosed GD, antithyroid drugs for less than 3 months. The TCR library was prepared using RNA isolated from PBMCs. In building TCR beta libraries, iRepertoire HTBI primers were used together with Arm-PCR of CDR3 regions. TCRdb passed the multiplex PCR reads through MiXCR, listing each CDR3 protein once. The table shows 440,000 or so distinct CDR3 sequences, with just under 15% occurring only once. The same sample was also used in a study of T cells in Graves' hyperthyroidism and ophthalmopathy.

The sample in question was peripheral blood mononuclear cells (PBMCs), obtained at new diagnosis, from a patient treated with antithyroid drugs. These TCRs come from a woman aged 25 to 39 with Graves disease.

Comment on this clonotype: It may be a read error: a sequence one base away is much more abundant. CDR3 residues: CASSWTSGSGNGQFF. In DNA, the CDR3 is TGCGCCAGCAGCTGGACTAGCGGGAGCGGCAATGGGCAGTTCTTC. The chain combines TRBV5-1 with TRBJ2-1; 13 bases line up with TRBD2. Germline CDR1 SGHRS, CDR2 YFSETQ. CDR3 size: 15 residues.

This rearrangement joins TRBV6-5 to TRBJ2-5, with a weak D call TRBD2 (5 bases). The V gene lost 2 bases and the J gene lost 1 base, with 11 bases spanning the gap. CDR3 length: 15 amino acids. CDR1 and CDR2 from the germline V gene are MNHEY and SVGAGI. The CDR3 loop is CASSYQRTPQETQYF. Here the CDR3 DNA reads TGTGCCAGCAGTTACCAACGGACTCCCCAAGAGACCCAGTACTTC.

This clonotype was counted a few times. V usage is TRBV20-1 and J usage is TRBJ2-5; tentatively, D is TRBD2 (6 bases). The germline V gene has CDR1 DFQATT and CDR2 SNEGSKA (reference sequence). The CDR3 consists of 14 residues. The V gene lost 4 bases and the J gene lost 1 base, with 13 bases spanning the gap. The DNA of the CDR3 is TGCAGTGCTATGTGGGAGGCGATCCAAGAGACCCAGTACTTC. Translated: CSAMWEAIQETQYF.

This clonotype was seen repeatedly, ten times or more. V usage is TRBV7-9 and J usage is TRBJ1-6, with TRBD1 identical over 10 bases. With 0 bases clipped from V and 13 bases from J, the junction kept 3 bases outside the gene matches. In germline, CDR1 is SEHNR, CDR2 FQNEAQ (reference sequence). The CDR3 runs 14 residues. In nucleotides, the CDR3 is TGTGCCAGCAGCTTAGCGACAGGGGGCGATCCCCTCCACTTT. Translating gives CASSLATGGDPLHF.

This clonotype was counted a few times. V gene TRBV19 combines with J gene TRBJ1-4; D unclear. The CDR3 is 12 residues long. The ends were cut back, 6 bases at V and 8 bases at J, with 10 bases in the middle. Per germline, CDR1 LNHDA and CDR2 SQIVND (reference sequence). CDR3 amino acids: CASSPGSEKLFF. DNA for the CDR3: TGTGCCAGTAGCCCAGGTTCCGAAAAACTGTTTTTT.